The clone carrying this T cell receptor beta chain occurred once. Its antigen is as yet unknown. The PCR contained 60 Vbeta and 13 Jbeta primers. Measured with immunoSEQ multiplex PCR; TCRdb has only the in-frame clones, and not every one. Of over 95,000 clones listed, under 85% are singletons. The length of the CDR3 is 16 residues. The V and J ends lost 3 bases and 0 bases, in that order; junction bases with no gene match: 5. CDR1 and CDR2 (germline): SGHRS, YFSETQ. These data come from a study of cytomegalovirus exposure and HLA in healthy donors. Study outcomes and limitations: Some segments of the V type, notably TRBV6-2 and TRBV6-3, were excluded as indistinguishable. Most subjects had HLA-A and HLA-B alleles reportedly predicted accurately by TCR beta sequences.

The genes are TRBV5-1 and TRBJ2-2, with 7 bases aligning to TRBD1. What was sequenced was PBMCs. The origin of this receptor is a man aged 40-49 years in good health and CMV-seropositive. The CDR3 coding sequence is TGCGCCAGCAGCTCTTATGGGACAGCGAACACCGGGGAGCTGTTTTTT. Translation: CASSSYGTANTGELFF.